This paragraph covers one T cell receptor (beta chain) sequence. Trimming took 1 base from V and 2 from J, leaving 10 bases between them. This CDR3 has 15 residues. CDR1 and CDR2 (germline): SGHKS, YYEKEE (reference sequence). This sample is drawn from a study of T cell responses to AZD1222 COVID-19 vaccine. Measured with immunoSEQ multiplex PCR; TCRdb has only the in-frame clones, and not every one. The repertoire holds 68,000 or so clones, with around 80% as singletons. This TCR was sampled from an adult in good health. The rearrangement joins TRBV5-5 to TRBJ1-3; D remains unclear. Specimen: peripheral blood, collected on day 0 of AZD1222 vaccination. CDR3 nucleotides: TGTGCCAGCAGCTTGACAGACGGAGCTGGAAACACCATATATTTT. It yields the protein CASSLTDGAGNTIYF.